Presented here are 18 T cell receptor beta chains from one specimen sequenced in a study of shared clonotypes between healthy human individuals. Produced via immunoSEQ multiplex PCR; TCRdb's table is partial and in-frame only. Counted here are about 990,000 clones, about 80% occurring once; the ten biggest clones make up 0.61%. Sequenced sample: memory CD4+ T cells from PBMCs. Subset of the sample: CD45RA-negative fraction. The source of these receptors is a man between 18 and 29 years old in good health. Some clones in this sample may be carry-over from other donors' samples.

J is TRBJ1-3 and V is TRBV5-1; the D gene is possibly TRBD1 (6 bases). V lost 4 bases, J lost 2 bases, and 10 bases lay in between. The CDR3 sequence is 14 residues long. CDR1 is SGHRS, CDR2 YFSETQ, per germline. CDR3 region: CASSPTGPGNTIYF. The CDR3 DNA reads TGCGCCAGCAGCCCGACAGGCCCTGGAAACACCATATATTTT.

This chain links TRBV19 with TRBJ2-5, with D perhaps TRBD2 (5 bases). V was pared by 5 bases and J by 3 bases, with 22 bases between. This CDR3 region has 17 residues. CDR1 and CDR2 (germline): LNHDA, SQIVND (reference sequence). The CDR3 DNA is TGTGCCAGTAGTCAAAGGCGGACTGGTAAGACCAAAGAGACCCAGTACTTC. Amino acids: CASSQRRTGKTKETQYF.

The chain carries TRBV9 and TRBJ2-2; D not resolved. Germline V gene lookup returns CDR1 SGDLS and CDR2 YYNGEE. The CDR3 runs 15 residues. The V end lost 0 bases, the J end lost 5 bases, and 11 bases lay between the germline ends. The CDR3 region has the DNA TGTGCCAGCAGCGTAGCTGGAGTCGGTACCGGGGAGCTGTTTTTT. The encoded protein is CASSVAGVGTGELFF.

The chain carries TRBV10-3 and TRBJ1-5, with D perhaps matching TRBD1 (6 bases). V was shortened by 2 bases and J by 4 bases, with 9 bases between the two germline ends. The CDR3 extends over 14 amino acids. Germline V gene lookup returns CDR1 ENHRY and CDR2 SYGVKD. This CDR3 reads CAISEDRRNQPQHF. The CDR3 DNA follows: TGTGCCATCAGTGAGGACAGGCGGAATCAGCCCCAGCATTTT.

The chain uses TRBV10-2 and TRBJ1-2, with TRBD1 matching 8 bases. The CDR3 has 15 amino acids. Germline V gene lookup returns CDR1 WSHSY and CDR2 SAAADI. The junction had 6 bases not matched to a gene; V was cut back by 2 bases and J by 4 bases. The DNA for the CDR3 is TGCGCCAGCAGTGAGATAAACAGGGGGAGCTATGGCTACACCTTC. It is translated as CASSEINRGSYGYTF.

This clone showed up just once. The rearrangement joins TRBV5-4 to TRBJ1-3, with 9 bases matching TRBD1. Germline-derived CDR1 and CDR2 are SGHNT and YYREEE (reference sequence). This CDR3 spans 15 amino acids. The V gene end was trimmed by 2 bases and the J gene end by 5 bases; junction bases not matched to a gene: 5. CDR3: CASSLPGTGRNTIYF. CDR3 nucleotides: TGTGCCAGCAGCTTACCCGGGACAGGGAGAAACACCATATATTTT.

The V gene is TRBV19, the J gene TRBJ2-7; TRBD2 agrees at 11 bases. Germline V gene lookup returns CDR1 LNHDA and CDR2 SQIVND (reference sequence). V dropped 4 bases and J dropped 1; count of bases not matched to a gene: 18. The CDR3 runs 20 residues. This CDR3 reads CASSKEGTAVRTSGSYEQYF. The CDR3 coding sequence is TGTGCCAGTAGTAAAGAGGGGACAGCCGTTAGGACTAGCGGGTCCTACGAGCAGTACTTC. The variable domain in full, with the rest retrieved from reference TRBV19 and TRBJ2-7, is DGGITQSPKYLFRKEGQNVTLSCEQNLNHDAMYWYRQDPGQGLRLIYYSQIVNDFQKGDIAEGYSVSREKKESFPLTVTSAQKNPTAFYLCASSKEGTAVRTSGSYEQYFGPGTRLTVT.

V is TRBV15 and J is TRBJ2-7; perhaps TRBD2 as D (6 bases). Trimming took off 6 bases at V and 2 bases at J, with 14 bases between the two ends. The CDR3 is 14 residues long. CDR1 LNHNV and CDR2 YYDKDF come from the germline V gene (reference sequence). The CDR3 spells CATRGSSATYEQYF. The CDR3 nucleotides read TGTGCCACCAGAGGTTCTAGCGCCACCTACGAGCAGTACTTC.

The rearrangement joins TRBV9 to TRBJ2-1; 7 positions agree with TRBD1. The J segment lost 3 bases and the V segment lost 0 bases, leaving 0 bases of the junction unmatched. Looked up from germline, CDR1 is SGDLS and CDR2 is YYNGEE. The CDR3 runs to 14 residues. CDR3 sequence reads: CASSVGDSYNEQFF. The CDR3 bases are TGTGCCAGCAGCGTAGGGGACAGCTACAATGAGCAGTTCTTC.

This clone was detected only once. The rearrangement uses TRBV19 and TRBJ2-5, with 8 bases fitting TRBD2. The ends lost 2 bases at V and 4 bases at J; junction bases unmatched: 6. This CDR3 is 15 amino acids long. The germline CDR1 and CDR2 sequences are LNHDA and SQIVND (reference sequence). CDR3 sequence reads: CASSISLAGRETQYF. The DNA of the CDR3 is TGTGCCAGTAGTATATCCCTAGCGGGCCGAGAGACCCAGTACTTC.

On this clone: This may stem from a read error, because a much larger clone lies one nucleotide away. Other DNA sequences in this sample translate to the same CDR3. The J gene is TRBJ2-1, the V gene TRBV4-1, with unresolved D. Germline V gene sequence: CDR1 MGHRA, CDR2 YSYEKL. The V end was cut by 0 bases, the J end by 0 bases, with 9 bases between. The CDR3 has 16 amino acids. CDR3 protein: CASSQEGRSSYNEQFF. The CDR3 DNA is TGCGCCAGCAGCCAAGAGGGCAGGAGCTCCTACAATGAGCAGTTCTTC.

This chain joins TRBV2 and TRBJ1-1; 8 nucleotides match TRBD1. This CDR3 is built from 17 residues. V dropped 4 bases and J dropped 3; count of bases not matched to a gene: 13. CDR1 is SNHLY, CDR2 FYNNEI, per germline. CDR3 sequence reads: CASSGGAGGYQDTEAFF. The CDR3 region has the DNA TGTGCCAGCAGTGGCGGGGCAGGGGGCTACCAGGACACTGAAGCTTTCTTT.

The chain has TRBV7-3 and TRBJ2-2; D not resolved. CDR1 and CDR2 (germline): SGHTA, FQGTGA. Deletions cut 4 bases from V and 5 bases from J, with 8 bases between. The CDR3 has 13 residues. CDR3 coding DNA: TGTGCCAGCAGCTCCTTTCCGACCGGGGAGCTGTTTTTT. Translation: CASSSFPTGELFF.

The chain uses TRBV6-1 and TRBJ1-1, with D possibly being TRBD1 (6 bases). The CDR3 spans 15 residues. Trimming left V 3 bases short and J 1 base short, with 12 bases between. The germline V gene has CDR1 MNHNS and CDR2 SASEGT. The CDR3 loop is CASSDRGGKNTEAFF. CDR3 DNA sequence: TGTGCCAGCAGTGATAGGGGGGGAAAGAACACTGAAGCTTTCTTT.

The chain has TRBV5-5 and TRBJ1-2; TRBD1 might be the D (5 bases). Germline V gene sequence: CDR1 SGHKS, CDR2 YYEKEE (reference sequence). V lost 0 bases, J lost 5 bases, and 17 bases lay in between. CDR3 length equals 16 residues. CDR3 sequence: CASSLGRGPSGYGYTF. CDR3 DNA: TGTGCCAGCAGCTTGGGGAGGGGACCATCGGGTTATGGCTACACCTTC.

The genes are TRBV5-4 and TRBJ2-1, with TRBD2 identical over 12 bases. Germline trimming cut 4 bases from V and 2 bases from J; bases unmatched to any gene: 7. The CDR3 contains 17 residues. Looked up from germline, CDR1 is SGHNT and CDR2 is YYREEE (reference sequence). CDR3 sequence reads: CASSPPGTSGPYNEQFF. In nucleotides, the CDR3 is TGTGCCAGCAGCCCCCCCGGGACTAGCGGGCCCTACAATGAGCAGTTCTTC.

In DNA, the CDR3 is TGTGCCAGCAGCTTGAGCGGGGCGGGGGTAACCTACGAGCAGTACTTC. Protein: CASSLSGAGVTYEQYF. The gene calls are TRBV7-2 and TRBJ2-7, with 7 positions matching TRBD2. This CDR3 is 16 amino acids long. Germline V CDR1 and CDR2: SGHTA, FQGNSA. V dropped 3 bases and J dropped 2; count of bases not matched to a gene: 10.

The rearrangement joins TRBV18 to TRBJ1-3; maybe TRBD1 (5 bases). Germline CDR1 reads KGHSH; CDR2 reads LQKENI. V gave up 3 bases and J gave up 4 bases, with 13 bases separating them. The CDR3 sequence is 15 residues long. CDR3 amino acids: CASSPSGGEGNTIYF. CDR3 sequence (DNA): TGTGCCAGCTCACCGTCGGGGGGTGAAGGAAACACCATATATTTT.